This T cell receptor beta chain was identified in a study of control samples from healthy donors and cancer patients. Using immunoSEQ multiplex PCR, the repertoire was profiled, and TCRdb retains in-frame clones only, with some absent. The sample has 150,000 to 200,000 clones, 80% to 90% seen once. V was pared by 1 base and J by 2 bases, with 9 bases between. CDR1 is SGDLS and CDR2 is YYNGEE in the germline V gene. There are 14 residues in the CDR3. The chain recombines TRBV9 with TRBJ2-5; possibly TRBD2 for D (6 bases). The TCR comes from a man between 18 and 29 years old in good health. The sequenced sample was blood. CDR3 DNA: TGTGCCAGCAGCGTACTAGCGCAACAAGAGACCCAGTACTTC. Amino acids: CASSVLAQQETQYF.